This entry is about one T cell receptor beta chain. Its antigen is undetermined. These data originate in a study of OX40 agonist ivuxolimab in advanced cancers. Whole-study context: An agonistic anti-OX40 (CD134) antibody, ivuxolimab, was used to treat the patients. Cancers in dose escalation were hepatocellular, melanoma, renal cell and head and neck. General observations from the study: At 0.1-3.0 mg/kg, partial responders had clonal expansion among the lowest observed.

Germline-derived CDR1 and CDR2 are LNHDA and SQIVND (reference sequence). The CDR3 extends over 14 amino acids. With V trimmed by 7 bases and J by 8 bases, 9 bases remained unmatched. Peripheral blood came from all dose cohorts at three timepoints. Sequencing was performed with immunoSEQ multiplex PCR; in TCRdb, only in-frame clones are kept and a portion is missing. Altogether tens of thousands of clones are present, 90% being singletons, with the ten largest covering 0.3% to 0.4%. The material was CD4+ or CD8+ T cells sorted from blood, obtained in a trial of the OX40 agonist ivuxolimab. This TCR was sampled from an adult with an advanced solid tumor such as melanoma, head and neck, liver or kidney cancer. This rearrangement joins TRBV19 to TRBJ2-4; 9 bases fit TRBD1. The CDR3 DNA reads TGTGCCAGTAAACCGGGACAGGGAAGGGACATTCAGTACTTC. The encoded protein is CASKPGQGRDIQYF. The full variable domain, in which reference TRBV19 and TRBJ2-4 provide the parts outside the CDR3, is DGGITQSPKYLFRKEGQNVTLSCEQNLNHDAMYWYRQDPGQGLRLIYYSQIVNDFQKGDIAEGYSVSREKKESFPLTVTSAQKNPTAFYLCASKPGQGRDIQYFGAGTRLSVL.